One sample yielded the 20 T cell receptor beta chains listed below, sequenced in a study of T cells in Graves' hyperthyroidism and ophthalmopathy. Template material for amplifying TCR beta CDR3 regions consisted of RNA transcripts. A first-round RT-PCR of the TCR CDR3 used the HTBI primer set. TCRdb reanalysed the multiplex PCR reads using MiXCR and keeps one entry per CDR3 protein. The table records about 480,000 distinct CDR3 sequences, 14% of them present only once. Sequencing was performed on blood. The receptors were sampled from a woman under 30 with Graves' hyperthyroidism.

In regard to this clonotype: A read error is possible here, since a much larger clone lies one base away. The rearrangement uses TRBV7-9 and TRBJ1-1; perhaps TRBD1 as D (6 bases). The CDR3 contains 16 residues. Germline lookup yields CDR1 SEHNR and CDR2 FQNEAQ (reference sequence). This CDR3 is CASSLNRAVVNTGAFF. The CDR3 DNA reads TGTGCCAGCAGCTTAAACAGGGCAGTCGTGAACACTGGAGCTTTCTTT. Combining the CDR3 with reference TRBV7-9 and TRBJ1-1 gives the whole variable domain DTGVSQNPRHKITKRGQNVTFRCDPISEHNRLYWYRQTLGQGPEFLTYFQNEAQLEKSRLLSDRFSAERPKGSFSTLEIQRTEQGDSAMYLCASSLNRAVVNTGAFFGQGTRLTVV.

V is TRBV7-3 and J is TRBJ1-5; TRBD1 is a possible D gene (6 bases). Trimming removed 5 bases at V and 0 bases at J, with 11 bases between. There are 15 residues in the CDR3. Germline loops: CDR1 SGHTA, CDR2 FQGTGA. This CDR3 reads CASSQDSFSNQPQHF. CDR3 in DNA: TGTGCCAGCAGCCAGGACAGTTTTAGCAATCAGCCCCAGCATTTT.

The CDR3 DNA reads as TGTGCCATCAGTGAGTACGACTATGGCTACACCTTC. Translated: CAISEYDYGYTF. The genes are TRBV10-3 and TRBJ1-2; D is uncertain. V shed 1 base and J shed 3 bases, with 3 bases lying between them. Looked up from germline, CDR1 is ENHRY and CDR2 is SYGVKD. The CDR3 has 12 residues.

The genes are TRBV16 and TRBJ1-1; D unclear. Germline CDR1 reads KGHSY; CDR2 reads FQNENV. V shed 0 bases and J shed 1 base, with 6 bases lying between them. CDR3 length: 14 residues. Written as DNA, the CDR3 is TGTGCCAGCAGCCAATCCAAATCGAACACTGAAGCTTTCTTT. Its protein is CASSQSKSNTEAFF. Together with reference TRBV16 and TRBJ1-1, the CDR3 gives the full variable domain: GEEVAQTPKHLVRGEGQKAKLYCAPIKGHSYVFWYQQVLKNEFKFLISFQNENVFDETGMPKERFSAKCLPNSPCSLEIQATKLEDSAVYFCASSQSKSNTEAFFGQGTRLTVV.

This clonotype came up many times. This chain connects TRBV6-1 to TRBJ1-5, with D perhaps TRBD1 (5 bases). V gave up 8 bases and J gave up 5 bases, with 19 bases separating them. The CDR3 covers 15 residues. CDR1 is MNHNS and CDR2 is SASEGT in the germline V gene. CDR3 bases: TGTGCCAGCGGTGGGTGGGGGAGAGTTGATCAGCCCCAGCATTTT. Translation: CASGGWGRVDQPQHF.

This clonotype was seen many times. The gene calls are TRBV10-2 and TRBJ2-7, with D perhaps matching TRBD2 (6 bases). There are 16 residues in the CDR3. V lost 5 bases and J 2 bases, leaving 19 bases between the germline ends. Germline V lookup: CDR1 WSHSY, CDR2 SAAADI. In DNA form, the CDR3 reads TGCGCCAGCAGTAACACAAGGGCGTGGGGGGCCTACGAGCAGTACTTC. Encoded protein: CASSNTRAWGAYEQYF.

A few counts support this clonotype. V gene TRBV6-1 combines with J gene TRBJ1-1; no clear D. The V gene's germline CDR1 is MNHNS and CDR2 SASEGT. Trimming took 3 bases from V and 0 from J, leaving 8 bases between them. This CDR3 is 14 amino acids long. The CDR3 nucleotides read TGTGCCAGCAGTGAGGCAGAAGTGAACACTGAAGCTTTCTTT. It translates to CASSEAEVNTEAFF.

The rearrangement uses TRBV7-2 and TRBJ1-2; D remains ambiguous. Germline loops: CDR1 SGHTA, CDR2 FQGNSA. The CDR3 sequence is 14 residues long. V lost 5 bases and J 10 bases, leaving 20 bases between the germline ends. CDR3 sequence reads: CASSQGPGRIHYTF. CDR3 nucleotide sequence: TGTGCCAGCAGCCAAGGGCCCGGCCGTATCCACTACACCTTC. Full variable domain (missing parts from reference TRBV7-2 and TRBJ1-2): GAGVSQSPSNKVTEKGKDVELRCDPISGHTALYWYRQSLGQGLEFLIYFQGNSAPDKSGLPSDRFSAERTGGSVSTLTIQRTQQEDSAVYLCASSQGPGRIHYTFGSGTRLTVV.

This clonotype was found many times. V gene TRBV12-3 or TRBV12-4 combines with J gene TRBJ1-5; D is perhaps TRBD1 (5 bases). The V end was cut by 6 bases, the J end by 1 base, with 10 bases between. The length of the CDR3 is 14 residues. The DNA for the CDR3 is TGTGCCAGCAGCAACCGGGACAGCAATCAGCCCCAGCATTTT. Encoded protein: CASSNRDSNQPQHF.

In this sample, this clonotype turned up many times. V is TRBV7-8 and J is TRBJ1-2; D unclear. The V end lost 3 bases, the J end lost 7 bases, and 15 bases lay between the germline ends. This CDR3 comprises 14 residues. CDR1 is SGHVS and CDR2 is FQNEAQ in the germline V gene. CDR3 protein: CASSFRWGRSGYTF. Written as DNA, the CDR3 is TGTGCCAGCAGCTTCCGTTGGGGAAGATCTGGCTACACCTTC. The variable domain in full, completed from reference TRBV7-8 and TRBJ1-2, reads GAGVSQSPRYKVAKRGQDVALRCDPISGHVSLFWYQQALGQGPEFLTYFQNEAQLDKSGLPSDRFFAERPEGSVSTLKIQRTQQEDSAVYLCASSFRWGRSGYTFGSGTRLTVV.

This clonotype was detected many times. The rearrangement uses TRBV2 and TRBJ2-1, with 10 nucleotides matching TRBD2. CDR3 length: 15 residues. V lost 6 bases, J lost 3 bases, and 5 bases stayed unmatched. Germline values: CDR1 SNHLY, CDR2 FYNNEI. The CDR3 bases are TGTGCCAGCAGGGCCGGGACTAGCGTCTACAATGAGCAGTTCTTC. This translates into CASRAGTSVYNEQFF.

This clonotype occurred many times. Here the CDR3 reads CASSLAGRGNTIYF. In nucleotides, the CDR3 is TGTGCCAGCAGCTTAGCAGGGCGCGGAAACACCATATATTTT. The chain is built from TRBV7-9 and TRBJ1-3, with D unclear. The CDR3 has 14 residues. V lost 0 bases and J lost 4, with 7 bases in between. The V gene's germline CDR1 is SEHNR and CDR2 FQNEAQ (reference sequence).

This clonotype was seen ten or more times. The CDR3 DNA sequence: TGTGCCACCAGTGACCTAAGCGGTTACACAGATACGCAGTATTTT. Amino acid sequence: CATSDLSGYTDTQYF. The chain carries TRBV24-1 and TRBJ2-3; TRBD2 might be the D (5 bases). Deletions cut 4 bases from V and 2 bases from J, with 12 bases between. The germline V gene encodes CDR1 KGHDR and CDR2 SFDVKD. The CDR3 has 15 residues.

In this sample, this clonotype turned up many times. The V call is TRBV28, the J call TRBJ1-5; perhaps TRBD1 as D (6 bases). The V gene's germline CDR1 is MDHEN and CDR2 SYDVKM. V was trimmed by 8 bases and J by 4 bases, leaving 9 bases between them. This CDR3 contains 12 residues. CDR3 in amino acids: CASGTLNQPQHF. The DNA of the CDR3 is TGTGCCAGCGGGACACTTAATCAGCCCCAGCATTTT.

The CDR3 region has the DNA TGTGCCAGCAGCTTTGGACAGGGATCCTTTGAAGCTTTCTTT. It yields the protein CASSFGQGSFEAFF. The rearrangement joins TRBV5-6 to TRBJ1-1; 8 bases agree with TRBD1. The junction had 7 bases not matched to a gene; V was cut back by 2 bases and J by 7 bases. This CDR3 region has 14 residues. Per germline, CDR1 SGHDT and CDR2 YYEEEE.

This clonotype was recorded at least ten times. This CDR3 reads CSARKTSGPYNEQFF. CDR3 nucleotide sequence: TGCAGTGCTAGGAAGACTAGCGGACCCTACAATGAGCAGTTCTTC. The chain carries TRBV20-1 and TRBJ2-1; 9 nucleotides agree with TRBD2. Germline V gene lookup returns CDR1 DFQATT and CDR2 SNEGSKA (reference sequence). After removal of 3 bases from V and 2 bases from J, the junction contained 5 bases not matched to a gene. The CDR3 contains 15 residues.

Ten or more counts support this clonotype. This chain links TRBV14 with TRBJ2-3, with 9 bases identical to TRBD1. The V segment lost 5 bases and the J segment 3 bases; nucleotides outside the gene matches: 6. CDR3 length: 15 residues. Germline CDR1 is SGHDN and CDR2 is FVKESK. The CDR3 DNA reads TGTGCCAGCAGCGACTTGGGACAGGGTACAGATACGCAGTATTTT. Amino acid sequence: CASSDLGQGTDTQYF.

In this sample, this clonotype turned up many times. This chain uses TRBV10-2 with TRBJ1-1; D uncertain. Germline V lookup: CDR1 WSHSY, CDR2 SAAADI. The CDR3 totals 14 residues. V lost 0 bases and J lost 3, with 8 bases in between. The CDR3 nucleotides are TGCGCCAGCAGTGAGTCTTGGGATTACACTGAAGCTTTCTTT. This gives the protein CASSESWDYTEAFF.

This clonotype was counted at least ten times. The chain is built from TRBV20-1 and TRBJ2-7, with 9 bases that match TRBD1. The CDR3 totals 13 residues. Germline CDR1 DFQATT, CDR2 SNEGSKA (reference sequence). V lost 5 bases and J lost 3; bases outside the gene matches: 5. This CDR3 is CSADGTGSYEQYF. The CDR3 DNA sequence: TGCAGTGCTGACGGGACAGGGAGCTACGAGCAGTACTTC.

This clonotype was detected ten times or more. The J gene is TRBJ1-2, the V gene TRBV11-2; perhaps TRBD1 as D (6 bases). Germline V CDR1 and CDR2: SGHAT, FQNNGV. This CDR3 region has 17 residues. V was clipped by 6 bases and J by 2 bases, with 22 bases between them. CDR3 in amino acids: CASSSAGAKPGNYGYTF. As DNA, the CDR3 is TGTGCCAGCAGTTCCGCAGGGGCCAAACCGGGGAACTATGGCTACACCTTC.